This paragraph covers one TCR beta chain sequence. Its antigen is not identified. The data belong to a study of graft-versus-host responses after intestinal transplantation. Overall study context: The whole recipient group had anti-thymocyte globulin induction followed by tacrolimus and steroids for roughly three years.

Produced via immunoSEQ multiplex PCR; TCRdb's table is partial and in-frame only. The table shows about 85,000 clones, with 80% to 95% occurring only once. The ends were cut back, 0 bases at V and 8 bases at J, with 15 bases in the middle. The V gene's germline CDR1 is SGHRS and CDR2 YFSETQ. The CDR3 runs 15 residues. General observations from the study: Subjects displaying graft-donor T cell macrochimerism possessed elevated graft-versus-host to host-versus-graft clonal ratios inside allografts. With peak circulating GvH clone levels came an association with early post-transplant HvG declines. GvH clones were found in recipient marrow; some appeared first in ileum or blood.

This sequence joins TRBV5-1 and TRBJ2-1; TRBD2 is a possible D gene (6 bases). The sequences come from unstimulated CD8+ T cells sorted from spleen or lymph node cells, collected before transplant. This TCR was sampled from a human donor who was the organ donor for an intestinal transplant. The CDR3 is CASSLAGAVFDEQFF. DNA for the CDR3: TGCGCCAGCAGCTTGGCGGGAGCGGTCTTCGATGAGCAGTTCTTC.